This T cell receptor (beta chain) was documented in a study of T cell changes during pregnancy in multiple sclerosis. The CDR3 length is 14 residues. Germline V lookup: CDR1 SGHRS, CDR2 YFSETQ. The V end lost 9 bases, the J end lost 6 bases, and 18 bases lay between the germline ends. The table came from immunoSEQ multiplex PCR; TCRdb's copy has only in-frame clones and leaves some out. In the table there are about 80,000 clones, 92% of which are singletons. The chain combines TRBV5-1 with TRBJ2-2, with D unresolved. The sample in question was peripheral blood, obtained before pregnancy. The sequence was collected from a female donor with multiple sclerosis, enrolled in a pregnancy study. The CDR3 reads CATALRYSPGELFF. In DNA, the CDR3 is TGCGCCACCGCCTTAAGGTATAGCCCCGGGGAGCTGTTTTTT. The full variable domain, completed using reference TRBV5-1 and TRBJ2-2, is KAGVTQTPRYLIKTRGQQVTLSCSPISGHRSVSWYQQTPGQGLQFLFEYFSETQRNKGNFPGRFSGRQFSNSRSEMNVSTLELGDSALYLCATALRYSPGELFFGEGSRLTVL.